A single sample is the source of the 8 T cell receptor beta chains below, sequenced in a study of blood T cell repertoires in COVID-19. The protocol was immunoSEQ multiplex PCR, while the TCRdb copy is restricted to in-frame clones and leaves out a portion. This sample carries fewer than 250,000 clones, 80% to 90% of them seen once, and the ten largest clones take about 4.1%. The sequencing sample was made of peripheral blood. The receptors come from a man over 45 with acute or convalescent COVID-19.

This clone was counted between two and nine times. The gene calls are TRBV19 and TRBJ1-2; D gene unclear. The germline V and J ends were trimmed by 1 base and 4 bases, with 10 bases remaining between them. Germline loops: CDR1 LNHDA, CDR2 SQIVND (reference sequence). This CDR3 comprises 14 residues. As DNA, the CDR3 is TGTGCCAGTAGTATAGGCGGAGATCCCTATGGCTACACCTTC. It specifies CASSIGGDPYGYTF.

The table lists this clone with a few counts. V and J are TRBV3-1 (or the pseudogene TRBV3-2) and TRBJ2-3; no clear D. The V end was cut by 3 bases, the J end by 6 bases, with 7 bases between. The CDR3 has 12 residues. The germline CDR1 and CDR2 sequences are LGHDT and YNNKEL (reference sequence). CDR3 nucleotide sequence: TGTGCCAGCAGCCAGCTGGGCGATACGCAGTATTTT. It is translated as CASSQLGDTQYF.

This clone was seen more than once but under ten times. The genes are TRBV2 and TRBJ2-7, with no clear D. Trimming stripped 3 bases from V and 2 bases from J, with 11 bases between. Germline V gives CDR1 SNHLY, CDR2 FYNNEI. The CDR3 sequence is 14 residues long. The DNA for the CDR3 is TGTGCCAGCAGTGAGCGGCAGATTACCTACGAGCAGTACTTC. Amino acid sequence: CASSERQITYEQYF.

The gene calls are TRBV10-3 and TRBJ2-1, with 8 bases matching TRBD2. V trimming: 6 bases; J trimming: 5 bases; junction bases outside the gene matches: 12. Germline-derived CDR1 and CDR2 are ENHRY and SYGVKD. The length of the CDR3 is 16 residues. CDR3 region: CAISGGGLEKDNEQFF. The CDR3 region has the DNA TGTGCCATCAGCGGGGGGGGACTAGAGAAAGACAATGAGCAGTTCTTC.

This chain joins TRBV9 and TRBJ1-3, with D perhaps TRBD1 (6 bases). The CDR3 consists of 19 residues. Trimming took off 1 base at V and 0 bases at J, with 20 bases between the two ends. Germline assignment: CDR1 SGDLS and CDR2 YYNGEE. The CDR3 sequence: CASSVWAGAAGRSGNTIYF. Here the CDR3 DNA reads TGTGCCAGCAGCGTATGGGCGGGGGCAGCGGGACGCTCTGGAAACACCATATATTTT.

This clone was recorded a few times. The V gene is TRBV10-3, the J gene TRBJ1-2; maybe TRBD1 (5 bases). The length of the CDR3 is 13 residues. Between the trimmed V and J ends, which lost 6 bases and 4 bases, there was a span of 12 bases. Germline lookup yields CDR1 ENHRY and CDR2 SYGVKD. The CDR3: CAIRGDRSYGYTF. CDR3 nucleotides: TGTGCCATCAGAGGAGACAGATCCTATGGCTACACCTTC.

The chain's CDR3 is CASINRTAGYSNQPQHF. The CDR3 nucleotides are TGTGCCAGTATTAACAGGACAGCAGGGTACAGCAATCAGCCCCAGCATTTT. The rearrangement joins TRBV19 to TRBJ1-5; D is possibly TRBD1 (6 bases). The V gene's germline CDR1 is LNHDA and CDR2 SQIVND (reference sequence). This CDR3 region has 17 residues. V dropped 7 bases and J dropped 1 base, with 20 bases sitting between them.

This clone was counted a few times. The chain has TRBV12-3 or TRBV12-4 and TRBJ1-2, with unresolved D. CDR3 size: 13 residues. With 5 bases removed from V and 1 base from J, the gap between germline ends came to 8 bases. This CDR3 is CASSVQVNYGYTF. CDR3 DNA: TGTGCCAGCAGTGTTCAGGTTAACTATGGCTACACCTTC.